A single sample gave rise to the 30 T cell receptor beta chains below, sequenced in a study of CD8 T cells in Susac syndrome. After extraction with the RNeasy kit, roughly 0.45 to 1 ug of the RNA was reverse transcribed using random hexamers. In TCRdb, the immunoSEQ multiplex PCR reads were re-called with MiXCR into one record per CDR3 protein. The data hold 45,000 to 55,000 distinct CDR3 sequences, with roughly 93% observed a single time. Sequencing was performed on CD8+ T cells from PBMCs. Receptors originate from a human donor in good health.

The J gene is TRBJ2-5, the V gene TRBV29-1; D is perhaps TRBD2 (6 bases). The V and J ends lost 7 bases and 5 bases respectively, with 20 bases between them. Germline V lookup: CDR1 SQVTM, CDR2 ANQGSEA. This CDR3 comprises 14 residues. The CDR3 sequence: CSGEFKGEDETQYF. The CDR3 DNA is TGCAGCGGGGAATTCAAAGGGGAGGACGAGACCCAGTACTTC.

The chain employs TRBV4-1 and TRBJ2-3; a weak D match, TRBD1 (5 bases). The CDR3 sequence is 14 residues long. The germline gives CDR1 MGHRA, CDR2 YSYEKL. V was shortened by 3 bases and J by 0 bases, with 7 bases between the two germline ends. The CDR3 loop is CASSQGQSTDTQYF. The CDR3 coding sequence is TGCGCCAGCAGCCAGGGGCAGAGCACAGATACGCAGTATTTT.

The V and J genes are TRBV29-1 and TRBJ1-3; D not resolved. Trimming removed 5 bases from V and 3 bases from J, with 14 bases in between. CDR3 length: 14 residues. The germline V gene has CDR1 SQVTM and CDR2 ANQGSEA. CDR3 protein: CSVISDFHGNTIYF. CDR3 in DNA: TGCAGCGTTATATCTGACTTTCATGGAAACACCATATATTTT.

The CDR3 reads CASTEGNEQFF. In nucleotides, the CDR3 is TGTGCCAGCACAGAAGGGAATGAGCAGTTCTTC. V and J are TRBV27 and TRBJ2-1, with no clear D. The V gene lost 7 bases and the J gene lost 7 bases, with 8 bases spanning the gap. Germline values: CDR1 MNHEY, CDR2 SMNVEV (reference sequence). The CDR3 covers 11 residues.

This clonotype has just a few counts. The chain uses TRBV4-1 and TRBJ2-7, with D unclear. Germline V gene sequence: CDR1 MGHRA, CDR2 YSYEKL. V lost 0 bases to trimming and J lost 5 bases, with 5 bases between them. This CDR3 contains 12 residues. The CDR3 nucleotides read TGCGCCAGCAGCCAAGATTTCGACGAGCAGTACTTC. Its translation is CASSQDFDEQYF.

For this clonotype: The junction shows a germline mismatch at one end, possibly a read error. The CDR3 spells CASSQSGTTRPWEQYF. The DNA of the CDR3 is TGTGCTAGCAGTCAATCCGGGACTACGCGTCCTTGGGAGCAGTACTTC. The chain uses TRBV7-7 and TRBJ2-7; 7 bases are a match to TRBD2. The CDR3 is made up of 16 amino acids. Looked up from germline, CDR1 is SSHAT and CDR2 is FNYEAQ (reference sequence).

The chain recombines TRBV24-1 with TRBJ2-3; TRBD2 aligns across 7 bases. Losses at the gene ends were 9 bases for V and 2 bases for J; bases not matched to a gene: 4. The germline gives CDR1 KGHDR, CDR2 SFDVKD. This CDR3 is built from 13 residues. CDR3 nucleotide sequence: TGTGCCACCGGCGGGAGTCTCACAGATACGCAGTATTTT. Its protein is CATGGSLTDTQYF.

The gene calls are TRBV4-1 and TRBJ2-7; 7 nucleotides agree with TRBD1. Germline V gene data show CDR1 as MGHRA and CDR2 as YSYEKL. This CDR3 has 14 residues. V dropped 1 base and J dropped 2; count of bases not matched to a gene: 2. The CDR3 region has the DNA TGCGCCAGCAGCCAAGGGGACAGAACCTACGAGCAGTACTTC. Translation gives CASSQGDRTYEQYF.

The chain carries TRBV4-2 and TRBJ2-1; 10 bases agree with TRBD2. Trimming took 2 bases from V and 10 from J; bases not matched to a gene: 11. Germline V gene data show CDR1 as LGHNA and CDR2 as YNFKEQ. The CDR3 sequence is 16 residues long. CDR3 nucleotide sequence: TGTGCCAGCAGCCAAACTAGGACTAGCGGTAGGATGGAGCAGTTCTTC. Amino acids: CASSQTRTSGRMEQFF.

The rearrangement uses TRBV10-3 and TRBJ2-7; possibly TRBD1 for D (5 bases). Deletions cut 6 bases from V and 0 bases from J, with 9 bases between. From germline, CDR1 is ENHRY and CDR2 SYGVKD. The CDR3 runs to 13 residues. CDR3 nucleotide sequence: TGTGCCATCAGGCAGGGCGGCTCCTACGAGCAGTACTTC. Amino acids: CAIRQGGSYEQYF.

This chain links TRBV29-1 with TRBJ2-1, with a possible D match to TRBD2 (6 bases). In germline, CDR1 is SQVTM, CDR2 ANQGSEA. V was trimmed by 8 bases and J by 0 bases, leaving 17 bases between them. The CDR3 has 15 residues. The CDR3 DNA reads TGCAGCTCGCGGACTATAGCGGTCTCCTACAATGAGCAGTTCTTC. Protein: CSSRTIAVSYNEQFF.

V is TRBV4-1 and J is TRBJ2-7, with D perhaps matching TRBD2 (5 bases). Germline CDR1 and CDR2: MGHRA and YSYEKL. Deletions cut 4 bases from V and 2 bases from J, with 12 bases between. The CDR3 has 14 residues. The CDR3 loop reads CASSPGGQPYEQYF. Here the CDR3 DNA reads TGCGCCAGCAGCCCCGGCGGGCAGCCCTACGAGCAGTACTTC.

This chain uses TRBV12-3 or TRBV12-4 with TRBJ2-2, with D perhaps TRBD1 or TRBD2 (5 bases each). V lost 7 bases, J lost 2 bases, and 23 bases lay in between. The CDR3 totals 18 residues. Here the CDR3 DNA reads TGTGCCAGCACGCGGTGGGGGTTGGCAGTCGTAAACACCGGGGAGCTGTTTTTT. Its translation: CASTRWGLAVVNTGELFF.

The CDR3: CSVDRPGADYGYTF. In DNA form, the CDR3 reads TGCAGCGTTGATCGGCCAGGGGCCGACTATGGCTACACCTTC. The chain recombines TRBV29-1 with TRBJ1-2; a weak D match, TRBD1 (6 bases). The length of the CDR3 is 14 residues. Germline CDR1 SQVTM, CDR2 ANQGSEA. V lost 3 bases and J 3 bases, leaving 14 bases between the germline ends.

The chain employs TRBV7-9 and TRBJ2-3; D gene unclear. CDR1 and CDR2 (germline): SEHNR, FQNEAQ (reference sequence). The CDR3 is made up of 16 amino acids. V was shortened by 5 bases and J by 0 bases, with 15 bases between the two germline ends. The CDR3 reads CASSPLTAISTDTQYF. DNA for the CDR3: TGTGCCAGCAGCCCCCTAACCGCAATAAGCACAGATACGCAGTATTTT.

The chain has TRBV12-3 or TRBV12-4 and TRBJ2-7, with D unresolved. V was clipped by 3 bases and J by 6 bases, with 6 bases between them. The CDR3 runs 11 residues. This CDR3 is CASSFLGEQYF. CDR3 bases: TGTGCCAGCAGTTTCCTGGGCGAGCAGTACTTC.

The rearrangement links TRBV19 to TRBJ1-1; D is perhaps TRBD1 (6 bases). The CDR3 contains 15 residues. V was cut by 10 bases and J by 5 bases, with 23 bases left in between. Germline values: CDR1 LNHDA, CDR2 SQIVND (reference sequence). CDR3 loop: CATSSFGGRYTEAFF. CDR3 in DNA: TGTGCCACCTCTTCTTTCGGGGGCAGGTATACTGAAGCTTTCTTT.

CDR3 DNA sequence: TGCGCCAGCAGTACTCGGGACAGGGGGCTAGGCGCTGAAGCTTTCTTT. Its translation is CASSTRDRGLGAEAFF. The V gene is TRBV5-1, the J gene TRBJ1-1; 12 bases line up with TRBD1. Germline CDR1 and CDR2: SGHRS and YFSETQ. V shed 5 bases and J 6 bases; nucleotides not matched to a gene: 11. CDR3 length: 16 residues.

The CDR3 spells CASSLGTGYNEQFF. CDR3 in DNA: TGTGCCAGCAGCCTCGGGACTGGATACAATGAGCAGTTCTTC. V gene TRBV12-3 or TRBV12-4 combines with J gene TRBJ2-1; the D gene is possibly TRBD2 (6 bases). The CDR3 runs to 14 residues. The V gene lost 6 bases and the J gene lost 4 bases, with 13 bases spanning the gap.

The V gene is TRBV3-1, the J gene TRBJ1-1; D may be TRBD1 (5 bases). This CDR3 has 13 amino acids. Germline-derived CDR1 and CDR2 are LGHDT and YNNKEL (reference sequence). The V end was cut by 8 bases, the J end by 2 bases, with 12 bases between. The DNA of the CDR3 is TGTGCCAGCGCTATATGGGGCAACACTGAAGCTTTCTTT. Translating it yields CASAIWGNTEAFF.

The V call is TRBV12-3 or TRBV12-4, the J call TRBJ1-5; no definite D call. Trimming removed 1 base at V and 5 bases at J, with 9 bases between. The CDR3 has 14 amino acids. In DNA, the CDR3 is TGTGCCAGCAGTTTAGGGCAGGCTGATCAGCCCCAGCATTTT. Protein sequence: CASSLGQADQPQHF.

The V call is TRBV19, the J call TRBJ1-2, with D hard to call. V was shortened by 3 bases and J by 0 bases, with 8 bases between the two germline ends. This CDR3 region has 14 residues. CDR1 is LNHDA and CDR2 is SQIVND in the germline V gene (reference sequence). CDR3 protein: CASSIGSANYGYTF. CDR3 coding DNA: TGTGCCAGTAGTATCGGGAGCGCTAACTATGGCTACACCTTC.

This chain links TRBV27 with TRBJ2-5, with 9 bases aligning to TRBD2. The length of the CDR3 is 19 residues. J gave up 5 bases and V 1 base, and 17 bases lay outside the gene matches. CDR1 and CDR2 from the germline V gene are MNHEY and SMNVEV (reference sequence). CDR3 in amino acids: CASSLLKSGLAGGPETQYF. The CDR3 DNA sequence: TGTGCCAGCAGTTTATTAAAATCCGGCTTGGCGGGAGGGCCTGAGACCCAGTACTTC.

CDR3 region: CASSPEKNNEQFF. CDR3 in DNA: TGTGCCAGCAGCCCCGAGAAGAACAATGAGCAGTTCTTC. V is TRBV5-6 and J is TRBJ2-1; no clear D gene. The CDR3 is 13 residues long. Germline lookup yields CDR1 SGHDT and CDR2 YYEEEE. Trimming left V 4 bases short and J 5 bases short, with 10 bases between.

The V call is TRBV29-1, the J call TRBJ2-2, with 7 nucleotides matching TRBD2. The CDR3 has 16 residues. Germline V CDR1 and CDR2: SQVTM, ANQGSEA. The J segment lost 1 base and the V segment lost 0 bases, leaving 5 bases of the junction unmatched. CDR3 residues: CSVEERTRGNTGELFF. The CDR3 nucleotides read TGCAGCGTTGAAGAGCGGACTAGGGGGAACACCGGGGAGCTGTTTTTT.

This chain connects TRBV28 to TRBJ1-2; a possible D gene is TRBD1 (6 bases). The CDR3 spans 15 residues. Germline V gene sequence: CDR1 MDHEN, CDR2 SYDVKM. Trimming pared 6 bases from V and 3 bases from J, leaving 17 bases between. The CDR3 reads CASRETGSTDYGYTF. The DNA of the CDR3 is TGTGCCAGCAGGGAAACAGGGTCGACCGACTATGGCTACACCTTC.

The chain links TRBV15 to TRBJ2-7, with D possibly called TRBD1 or TRBD2 (5 bases each). V shed 5 bases and J shed 6 bases, with 11 bases lying between them. CDR1 and CDR2 from the germline V gene are LNHNV and YYDKDF (reference sequence). CDR3 length: 12 residues. CDR3 loop: CATSAGGGEQYF. The CDR3 DNA sequence: TGTGCCACCAGCGCGGGTGGGGGCGAGCAGTACTTC.

This clonotype was detected once. This sequence joins TRBV25-1 and TRBJ1-2; D unclear. The V gene lost 1 base and the J gene lost 4 bases, with 10 bases spanning the gap. The length of the CDR3 is 14 residues. Germline V lookup: CDR1 MGHDK, CDR2 SYGVNS. The CDR3 region is CASSELGLSYGYTF. The CDR3 nucleotides read TGTGCCAGCAGTGAATTGGGCCTCTCCTATGGCTACACCTTC.

The gene calls are TRBV5-4 and TRBJ1-2; 7 bases map to TRBD1. This CDR3 region has 15 residues. CDR1 and CDR2 from the germline V gene are SGHNT and YYREEE (reference sequence). V lost 6 bases and J lost 6; bases outside the gene matches: 14. CDR3 in DNA: TGTGCCAGCAACGACCTAATTGAGGGGGCAGATGGCTACACCTTC. This codes for CASNDLIEGADGYTF.

The chain combines TRBV7-9 with TRBJ2-1, with D perhaps matching TRBD1 (6 bases). The V gene's germline CDR1 is SEHNR and CDR2 FQNEAQ (reference sequence). The CDR3 is 16 amino acids. The V and J ends lost 4 bases and 5 bases respectively, with 18 bases between them. This CDR3 is CASSYPRGIPHNEQFF. Here the CDR3 DNA reads TGTGCCAGCAGCTATCCCAGGGGCATCCCCCACAATGAGCAGTTCTTC.